This T cell receptor beta chain comes out of a study of cytomegalovirus exposure and HLA in healthy donors. Study-wide results and limits: The sole available immune exposure information was CMV serostatus. Cytomegalovirus-associated status was assigned to 164 TCR beta chains.

Both 60 Vbeta primers and 13 Jbeta primers went into the PCR. Assay used: immunoSEQ multiplex PCR; TCRdb lists only in-frame clones, some missing. The data hold 130,000 or so clones, with over 65% observed a single time. The V and J ends lost 0 bases and 1 base respectively, with 7 bases between them. CDR3 length: 15 residues. Germline lookup yields CDR1 SGHTA and CDR2 FQGNSA. With respect to this clone: Its antigen is undetermined.

Material for sequencing was PBMCs. This sequence originates from a man aged 25 to 45 in good health and CMV-seronegative. The chain combines TRBV7-2 with TRBJ1-3, with D hard to call. The DNA of the CDR3 is TGTGCCAGCAGCTTAGCAGGAGCTTCTGGAAACACCATATATTTT. Protein: CASSLAGASGNTIYF.